A single TCR beta chain is shown here with its context. The antigen is unknown. This record belongs to a study of cytomegalovirus exposure and HLA in healthy donors. Study-level findings and limits: Accurate HLA-A and HLA-B prediction from TCR beta sequences was reported for most subjects. The study flagged approximately 180 TCR beta chains as cytomegalovirus-associated.

CDR3 length equals 18 residues. The PCR used 60 Vbeta and 13 Jbeta primers. Source study methods: Later, tens of millions of unique TCR beta chains were counted in an analysis, and approximately 9.9 million of them were shared. Sequencing was performed with immunoSEQ multiplex PCR; in TCRdb, only in-frame clones are kept and a portion is missing. The V and J calls and the clone size are those of that table, but D and trimming were determined from the DNA. The data contain 99,000 or so clones, around three quarters of them singletons. The source of this sequence is a male donor in good health and CMV-seropositive. The chain joins TRBV12-1 to TRBJ2-2; the table gives TRBD2 as D, unverified against the DNA. TRBV12-1 is recorded as a pseudogene. Sequencing was performed on PBMCs. CDR3 loop: CASSLRTSGGPNTGELFF. In DNA form, the CDR3 reads TGTGCCAGCAGCTTGCGGACTAGCGGGGGGCCTAACACCGGGGAGCTGTTTTTT.